This passage covers 4 T cell receptor beta chains from one sample sequenced in a study of blood T cell repertoires in COVID-19. Generated by immunoSEQ multiplex PCR, the TCRdb table keeps only in-frame clones and is missing some. This sample has some 250,000 clones; around nine tenths occur once, and the top ten carry roughly 10%. Sequencing used PBMCs or T cells enriched from blood (not recorded which). The receptors stem from a middle-aged man who had recovered from COVID-19.

The chain recombines TRBV19 with TRBJ2-4; 9 bases match TRBD2. J lost 1 base, V lost 0 bases, and 7 bases had no gene match. The germline V gene has CDR1 LNHDA and CDR2 SQIVND (reference sequence). CDR3 size: 18 residues. For the CDR3, the DNA is TGTGCCAGTAGTATAGAGGCGGCGGGGGGGCTGGCCAAAAACATTCAGTACTTC. This encodes CASSIEAAGGLAKNIQYF. The variable domain in full, completed from reference TRBV19 and TRBJ2-4, reads DGGITQSPKYLFRKEGQNVTLSCEQNLNHDAMYWYRQDPGQGLRLIYYSQIVNDFQKGDIAEGYSVSREKKESFPLTVTSAQKNPTAFYLCASSIEAAGGLAKNIQYFGAGTRLSVL.

The CDR3 DNA reads TGTGCCAGCAGCAGACTAGCGGGGGACCAAGAGACCCAGTACTTC. It encodes CASSRLAGDQETQYF. The V call is TRBV6-5, the J call TRBJ2-5; 12 bases match TRBD2. CDR3 length: 15 amino acids. The V and J ends lost 6 bases and 0 bases, in that order; junction bases with no gene match: 2. CDR1 is MNHEY and CDR2 is SVGAGI in the germline V gene.

The chain carries TRBV10-3 and TRBJ1-6; maybe TRBD1 (6 bases). The CDR3 has 13 residues. Looked up from germline, CDR1 is ENHRY and CDR2 is SYGVKD. V lost 4 bases, J lost 5 bases, and 6 bases lay in between. The CDR3 DNA follows: TGTGCCATCAGTGGGACAGATAATTCACCCCTCCACTTT. This encodes CAISGTDNSPLHF.

The chain employs TRBV7-2 and TRBJ2-7; 12 bases fit TRBD2. V trimming: 3 bases; J trimming: 6 bases; junction bases outside the gene matches: 9. This CDR3 has 16 residues. Germline-derived CDR1 and CDR2 are SGHTA and FQGNSA. CDR3 in amino acids: CASSLEWTSGVSEQYF. CDR3 DNA sequence: TGTGCCAGCAGCTTGGAATGGACTAGCGGGGTCAGCGAGCAGTACTTC.